These T cell receptor beta chains were read from a single sample in a study of regulatory T cells in long-lasting Graves disease. Via MiXCR, TCRdb re-called the multiplex PCR reads, giving one row per CDR3 protein. The sample comprises 550,000 to 600,000 distinct CDR3 sequences, 15% to 20% of which are singletons, and 9.5% to 15% rests with the top ten. These data were also reused for a study on T cells in Graves' hyperthyroidism and ophthalmopathy.

Specimen: peripheral blood mononuclear cells (PBMCs), collected at new diagnosis, from a patient treated with antithyroid drugs. The receptors were sampled from a man younger than 35 with Graves disease. The CDR3 runs from the conserved cysteine through the conserved F or W. D genes are given only for firm matches. Clone size is not always given. Where it is, it says once, few, many or a class for expanded clones.

V,D,size,J,DNA,CDR3
TRBV3-1,TRBD2,-,TRBJ2-1,TGTGCCAGCAGCCAAGATCTGGGCGGGGGGGGAAGCAATGAGCAGTTCTTC,CASSQDLGGGGSNEQFF
TRBV14,TRBD2,few,TRBJ2-3,TGTGCCAGCAGCCGGATAGCGGGAGGAGATACGCAGTATTTT,CASSRIAGGDTQYF
TRBV10-3,-,-,TRBJ1-3,TGTGCCATCAGTGAGTCAGGGAGTACTCCTGGAAACACCATATATTTT,CAISESGSTPGNTIYF
TRBV30,-,many,TRBJ1-2,TGTGCCTGGATAGGACCCCTTCATGGCTACACCTTC,CAWIGPLHGYTF
TRBV30,TRBD2,many,TRBJ2-7,TGTGCCTGGACTTGGACTAGCGGTTCCTACGAGCAGTACTTC,CAWTWTSGSYEQYF
TRBV3-1,-,many,TRBJ1-1,TGTGCCAGCAGGATAAGTTCAGGGTCTGAAGCTTTCTTT,CASRISSGSEAFF
TRBV2,-,many,TRBJ2-7,TGTGCCAGCAGTGAACAGGGCCCCTCCTACGAGCAGTACTTC,CASSEQGPSYEQYF
TRBV6-1,-,many,TRBJ1-5,TGTGCCAGCAGTCAATTAAGGACAGGCAATCAGCCCCAGCATTTT,CASSQLRTGNQPQHF
TRBV19,-,-,TRBJ1-1,TGTGCCAGTAGTATAGGATCTCTTGAAGCTTTCTTT,CASSIGSLEAFF
TRBV6-5,-,-,TRBJ2-7,TGTGCCAGCAGTTACGGTACTCCCATCAGTTACGAGCAGTACTTC,CASSYGTPISYEQYF
TRBV5-1,TRBD1,many,TRBJ2-3,TGCGCCAGCAGCCCGGACAGGGAAGCAGATACGCAGTATTTT,CASSPDREADTQYF
TRBV9,-,-,TRBJ1-1,TGTGCCAGCAGCGGGGGCGATGGTTTAATGAACACTGAAGCTTTCTTT,CASSGGDGLMNTEAFF
TRBV5-1,-,many,TRBJ2-1,TGCGCCAGTGCCGGACAAGTCAGATACAATGAGCAGTTCTTC,CASAGQVRYNEQFF
TRBV3-1,-,few,TRBJ1-6,TGTGCCAGCAGCCAAGATGCGACCTACCTAGCGCGTTCACCCCTCCACTTT,CASSQDATYLARSPLHF